This T cell receptor beta chain was captured in a study of long-term antiretroviral therapy in people with HIV. V shed 6 bases and J shed 12 bases, with 21 bases lying between them. This CDR3 has 13 amino acids. Germline loops: CDR1 SEHNR, CDR2 FQNEAQ (reference sequence). The assay, immunoSEQ v3.0, was run at survey level. Some clones are missing from TCRdb's copy, which holds only in-frame ones; the method was immunoSEQ multiplex PCR. This sample has 13,000 to 15,000 clones, with approximately 80% found just once. Sample: unsorted PBMCs, taken 3.2 years before starting antiretroviral therapy. The chain joins TRBV7-9 to TRBJ2-7, with D possibly matching TRBD1 (5 bases). The clonotype was recovered from a man aged 35-49 years with HIV. The CDR3 DNA reads as TGTGCCAGCAGTTATACCGATTCAGGGATCCCGTACTTC. Translated, it gives CASSYTDSGIPYF.